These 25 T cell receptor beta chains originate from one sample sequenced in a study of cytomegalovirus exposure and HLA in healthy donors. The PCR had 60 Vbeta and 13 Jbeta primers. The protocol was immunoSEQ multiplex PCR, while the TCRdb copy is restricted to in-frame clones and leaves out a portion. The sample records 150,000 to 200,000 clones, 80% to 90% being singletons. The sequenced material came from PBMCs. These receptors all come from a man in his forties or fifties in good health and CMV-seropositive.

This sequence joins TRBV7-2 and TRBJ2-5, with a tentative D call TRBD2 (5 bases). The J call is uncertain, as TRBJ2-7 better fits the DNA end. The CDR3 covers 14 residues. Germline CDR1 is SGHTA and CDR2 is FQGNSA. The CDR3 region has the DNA TGTGCCAGCAGCCCGGCGGGCTTCTCCTACGAGCAGTACTTC. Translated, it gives CASSPAGFSYEQYF.

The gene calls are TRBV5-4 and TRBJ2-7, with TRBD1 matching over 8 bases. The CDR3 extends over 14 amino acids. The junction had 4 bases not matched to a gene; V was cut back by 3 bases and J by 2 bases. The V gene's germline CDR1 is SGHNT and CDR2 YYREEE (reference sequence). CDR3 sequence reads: CASSWTGRPYEQYF. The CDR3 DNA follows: TGTGCCAGCAGCTGGACAGGGAGACCCTACGAGCAGTACTTC.

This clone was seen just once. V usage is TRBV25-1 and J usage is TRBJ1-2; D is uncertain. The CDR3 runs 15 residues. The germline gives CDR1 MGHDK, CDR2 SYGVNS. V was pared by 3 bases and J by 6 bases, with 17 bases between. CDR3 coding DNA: TGTGCCAGCAGTGACCCCCGAGCCCTTCGGGATGGCTACACCTTC. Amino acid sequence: CASSDPRALRDGYTF.

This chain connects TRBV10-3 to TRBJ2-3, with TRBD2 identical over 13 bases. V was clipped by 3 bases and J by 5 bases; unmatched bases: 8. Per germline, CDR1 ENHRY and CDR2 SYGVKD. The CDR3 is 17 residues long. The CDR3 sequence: CAISDPTSGRQRDTQYF. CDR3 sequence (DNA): TGTGCCATCAGTGACCCGACTAGCGGGAGGCAAAGAGATACGCAGTATTTT.

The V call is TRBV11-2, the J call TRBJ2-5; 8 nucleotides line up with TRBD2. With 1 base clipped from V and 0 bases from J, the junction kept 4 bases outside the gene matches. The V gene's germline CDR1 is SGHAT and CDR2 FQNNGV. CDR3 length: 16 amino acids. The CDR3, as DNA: TGTGCCAGCAGCTTAGTTCTAGCGGGTAACCAAGAGACCCAGTACTTC. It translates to CASSLVLAGNQETQYF.

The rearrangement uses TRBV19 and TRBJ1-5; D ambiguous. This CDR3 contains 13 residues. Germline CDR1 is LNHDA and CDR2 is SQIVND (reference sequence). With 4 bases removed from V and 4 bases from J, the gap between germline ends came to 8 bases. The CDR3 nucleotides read TGTGCCAGTAGTACAGGTGGGAATCAGCCCCAGCATTTT. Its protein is CASSTGGNQPQHF.

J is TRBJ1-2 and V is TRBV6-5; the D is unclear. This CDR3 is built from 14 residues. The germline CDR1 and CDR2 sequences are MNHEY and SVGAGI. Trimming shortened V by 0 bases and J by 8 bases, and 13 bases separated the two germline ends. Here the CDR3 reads CASSYSPGENGYTF. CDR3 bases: TGTGCCAGCAGTTACTCGCCCGGGGAGAACGGCTACACCTTC.

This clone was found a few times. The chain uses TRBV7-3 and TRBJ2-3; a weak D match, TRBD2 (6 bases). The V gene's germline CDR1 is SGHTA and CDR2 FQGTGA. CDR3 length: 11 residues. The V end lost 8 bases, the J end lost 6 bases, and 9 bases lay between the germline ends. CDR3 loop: CASGRGDTQYF. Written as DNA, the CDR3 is TGTGCCAGCGGCCGGGGGGATACGCAGTATTTT.

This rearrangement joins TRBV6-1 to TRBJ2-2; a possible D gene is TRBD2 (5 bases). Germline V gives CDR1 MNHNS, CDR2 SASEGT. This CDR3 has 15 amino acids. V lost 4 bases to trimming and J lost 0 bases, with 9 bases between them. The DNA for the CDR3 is TGTGCCAGCAGTGCAGAGCGGACGAACACCGGGGAGCTGTTTTTT. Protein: CASSAERTNTGELFF.

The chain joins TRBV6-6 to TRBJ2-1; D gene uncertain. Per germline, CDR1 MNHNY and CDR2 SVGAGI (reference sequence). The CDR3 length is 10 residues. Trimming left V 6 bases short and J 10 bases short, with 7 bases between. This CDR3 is CASSHGEQFF. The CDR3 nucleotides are TGTGCCAGCAGCCACGGGGAGCAGTTCTTC.

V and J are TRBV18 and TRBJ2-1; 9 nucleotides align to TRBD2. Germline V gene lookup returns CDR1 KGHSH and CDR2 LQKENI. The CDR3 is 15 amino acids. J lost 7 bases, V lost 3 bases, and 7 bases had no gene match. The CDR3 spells CASSPVAGVGNEQFF. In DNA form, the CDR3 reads TGTGCCAGCTCACCTGTAGCGGGAGTTGGAAATGAGCAGTTCTTC.

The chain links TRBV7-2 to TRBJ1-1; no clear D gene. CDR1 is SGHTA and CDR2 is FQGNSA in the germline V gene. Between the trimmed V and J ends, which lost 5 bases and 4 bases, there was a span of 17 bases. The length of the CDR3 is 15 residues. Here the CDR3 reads CASSPPLALGTEAFF. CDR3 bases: TGTGCCAGCAGCCCCCCTTTGGCCCTTGGCACTGAAGCTTTCTTT.

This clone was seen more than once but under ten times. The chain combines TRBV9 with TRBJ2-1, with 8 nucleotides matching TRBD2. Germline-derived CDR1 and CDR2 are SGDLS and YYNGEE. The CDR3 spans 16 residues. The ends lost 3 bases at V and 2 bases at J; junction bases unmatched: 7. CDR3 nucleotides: TGTGCCAGCAGCGCGGGTGCAGCGGGGGCCTACAATGAGCAGTTCTTC. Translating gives CASSAGAAGAYNEQFF.

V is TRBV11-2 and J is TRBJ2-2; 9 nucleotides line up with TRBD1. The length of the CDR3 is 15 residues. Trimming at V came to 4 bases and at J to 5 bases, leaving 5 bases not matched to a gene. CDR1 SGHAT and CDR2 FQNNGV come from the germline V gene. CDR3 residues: CASSSQTGGTGELFF. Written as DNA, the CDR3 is TGTGCCAGCAGCTCGCAGACAGGGGGGACCGGGGAGCTGTTTTTT. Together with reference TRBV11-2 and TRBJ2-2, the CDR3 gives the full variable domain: EAGVAQSPRYKIIEKRQSVAFWCNPISGHATLYWYQQILGQGPKLLIQFQNNGVVDDSQLPKDRFSAERLKGVDSTLKIQPAKLEDSAVYLCASSSQTGGTGELFFGEGSRLTVL.

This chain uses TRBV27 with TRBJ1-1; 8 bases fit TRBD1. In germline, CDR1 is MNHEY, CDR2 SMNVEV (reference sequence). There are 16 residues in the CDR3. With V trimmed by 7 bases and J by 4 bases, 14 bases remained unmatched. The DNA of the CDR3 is TGTGCCAGCATTGGGCAGGGGGCCGAAGGAGGCACTGAAGCTTTCTTT. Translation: CASIGQGAEGGTEAFF.

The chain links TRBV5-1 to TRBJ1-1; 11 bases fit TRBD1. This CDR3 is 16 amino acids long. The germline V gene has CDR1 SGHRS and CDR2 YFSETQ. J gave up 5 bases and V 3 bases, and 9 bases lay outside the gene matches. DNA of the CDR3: TGCGCCAGCAGCTGGGCTCCCGGGACAGGGGGAACTGAAGCTTTCTTT. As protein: CASSWAPGTGGTEAFF.

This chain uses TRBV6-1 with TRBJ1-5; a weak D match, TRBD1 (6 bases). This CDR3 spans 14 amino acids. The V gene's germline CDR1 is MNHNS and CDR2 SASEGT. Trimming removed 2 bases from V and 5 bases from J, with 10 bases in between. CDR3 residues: CASSESQGYQPQHF. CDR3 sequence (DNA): TGTGCCAGCAGTGAAAGTCAGGGGTATCAGCCCCAGCATTTT.

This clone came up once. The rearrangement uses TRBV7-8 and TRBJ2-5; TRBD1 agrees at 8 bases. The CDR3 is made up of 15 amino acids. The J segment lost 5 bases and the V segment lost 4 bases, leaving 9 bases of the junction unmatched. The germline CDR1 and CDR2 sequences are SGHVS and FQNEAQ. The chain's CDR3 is CASSSTGGTTETQYF. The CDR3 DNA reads TGTGCCAGCAGCTCAACAGGGGGGACGACGGAGACCCAGTACTTC.

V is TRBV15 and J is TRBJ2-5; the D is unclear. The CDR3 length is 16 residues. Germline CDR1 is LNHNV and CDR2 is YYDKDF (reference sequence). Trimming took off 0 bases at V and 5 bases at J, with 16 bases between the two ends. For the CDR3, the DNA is TGTGCCACCAGCAGAGATCGCTCCCCAAACGGGGAGACCCAGTACTTC. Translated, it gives CATSRDRSPNGETQYF.

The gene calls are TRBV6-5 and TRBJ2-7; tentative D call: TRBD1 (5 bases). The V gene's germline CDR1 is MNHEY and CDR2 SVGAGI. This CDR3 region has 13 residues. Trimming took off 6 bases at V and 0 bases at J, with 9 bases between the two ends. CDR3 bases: TGTGCCAGCAGGGACACCGGCTCCTACGAGCAGTACGTC. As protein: CASRDTGSYEQYV.

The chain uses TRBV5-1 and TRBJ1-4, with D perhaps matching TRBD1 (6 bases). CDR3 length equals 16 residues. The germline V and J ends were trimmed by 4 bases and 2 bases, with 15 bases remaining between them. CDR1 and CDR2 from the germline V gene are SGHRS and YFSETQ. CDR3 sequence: CASSLGGGTTNEKLFF. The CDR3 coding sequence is TGCGCCAGCAGCCTGGGAGGGGGTACGACTAATGAAAAACTGTTTTTT.

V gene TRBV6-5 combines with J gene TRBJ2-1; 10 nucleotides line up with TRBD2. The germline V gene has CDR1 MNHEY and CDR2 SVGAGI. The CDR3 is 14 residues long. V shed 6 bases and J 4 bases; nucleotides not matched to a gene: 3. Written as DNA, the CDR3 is TGTGCCAGCAGAGGGACTAGCGAATACAATGAGCAGTTCTTC. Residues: CASRGTSEYNEQFF.

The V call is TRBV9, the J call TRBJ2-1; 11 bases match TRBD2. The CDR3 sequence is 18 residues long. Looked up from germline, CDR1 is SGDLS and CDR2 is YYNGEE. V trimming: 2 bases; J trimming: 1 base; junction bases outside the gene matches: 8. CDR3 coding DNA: TGTGCCAGCAGCGTCGGTAGCGGGAGGGCCGGGTCCTACAATGAGCAGTTCTTC. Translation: CASSVGSGRAGSYNEQFF.

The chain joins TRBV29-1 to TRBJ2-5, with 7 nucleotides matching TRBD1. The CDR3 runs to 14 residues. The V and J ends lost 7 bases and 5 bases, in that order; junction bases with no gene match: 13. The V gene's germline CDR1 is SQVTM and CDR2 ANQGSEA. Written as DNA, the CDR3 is TGCAGCGCCGCCGGGACAGCGGAATCGGAGACCCAGTACTTC. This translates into CSAAGTAESETQYF.

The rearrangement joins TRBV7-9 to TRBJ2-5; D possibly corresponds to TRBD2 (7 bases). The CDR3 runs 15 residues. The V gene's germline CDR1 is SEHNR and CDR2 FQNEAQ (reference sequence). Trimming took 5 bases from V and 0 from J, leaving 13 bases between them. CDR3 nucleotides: TGTGCCAGCAGCCCGGGGGGCCAGAACCAAGAGACCCAGTACTTC. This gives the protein CASSPGGQNQETQYF.